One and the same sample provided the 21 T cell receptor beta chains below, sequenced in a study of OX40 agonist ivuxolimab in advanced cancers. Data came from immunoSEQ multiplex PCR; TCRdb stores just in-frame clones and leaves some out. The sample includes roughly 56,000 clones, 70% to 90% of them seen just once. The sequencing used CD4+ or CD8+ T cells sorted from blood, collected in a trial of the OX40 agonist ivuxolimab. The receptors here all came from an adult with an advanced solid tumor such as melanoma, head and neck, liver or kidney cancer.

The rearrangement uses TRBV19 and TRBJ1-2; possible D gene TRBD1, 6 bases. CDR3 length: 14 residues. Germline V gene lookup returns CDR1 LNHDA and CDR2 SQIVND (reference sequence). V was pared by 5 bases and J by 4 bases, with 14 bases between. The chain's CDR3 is CASSPRDRIYGYTF. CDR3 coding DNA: TGTGCCAGTAGTCCACGAGACAGGATCTATGGCTACACCTTC.

In DNA form, the CDR3 reads TGTGCCATCAGTGAGGGCAGGGAGGGATATGGCTACACCTTC. Translation gives CAISEGREGYGYTF. The chain recombines TRBV10-3 with TRBJ1-2, with D perhaps matching TRBD1 (5 bases). Germline CDR1 and CDR2: ENHRY and SYGVKD. V dropped 2 bases and J dropped 5 bases, with 12 bases sitting between them. The CDR3 consists of 14 residues.

The CDR3 region is CASSLVRGSQTNEKLFF. The CDR3 DNA is TGTGCCAGCAGCTTAGTACGGGGGTCGCAGACTAATGAAAAACTGTTTTTT. The rearrangement joins TRBV11-2 to TRBJ1-4; D is perhaps TRBD1 (5 bases). The length of the CDR3 is 17 residues. V was shortened by 1 base and J by 2 bases, with 14 bases between the two germline ends. Germline CDR1 SGHAT, CDR2 FQNNGV.

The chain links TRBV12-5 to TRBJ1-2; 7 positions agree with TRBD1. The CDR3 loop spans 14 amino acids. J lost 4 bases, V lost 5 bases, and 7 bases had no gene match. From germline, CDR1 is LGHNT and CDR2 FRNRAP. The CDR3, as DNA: TGTGCTAGTGGTCCCGGACAGGTCGGCTATGGCTACACCTTC. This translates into CASGPGQVGYGYTF.

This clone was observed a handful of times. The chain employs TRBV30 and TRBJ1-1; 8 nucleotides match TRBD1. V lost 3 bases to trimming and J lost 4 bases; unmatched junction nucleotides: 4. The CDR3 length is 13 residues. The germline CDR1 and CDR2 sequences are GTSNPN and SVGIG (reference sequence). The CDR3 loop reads CAWRQGVATEAFF. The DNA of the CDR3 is TGTGCCTGGAGACAGGGGGTGGCCACTGAAGCTTTCTTT.

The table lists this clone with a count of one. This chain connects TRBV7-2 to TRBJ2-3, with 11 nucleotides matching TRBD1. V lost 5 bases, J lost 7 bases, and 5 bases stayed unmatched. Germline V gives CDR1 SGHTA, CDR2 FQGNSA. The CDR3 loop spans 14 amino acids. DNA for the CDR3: TGTGCCAGCAGCCTGGACAGGGGGCCGAATACGCAGTATTTT. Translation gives CASSLDRGPNTQYF.

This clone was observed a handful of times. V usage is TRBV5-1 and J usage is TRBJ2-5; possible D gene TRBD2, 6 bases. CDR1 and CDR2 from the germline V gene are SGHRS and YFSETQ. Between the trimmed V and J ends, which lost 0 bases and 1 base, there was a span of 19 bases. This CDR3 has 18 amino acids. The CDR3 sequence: CASSLGGRIGGGQETQYF. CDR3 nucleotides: TGCGCCAGCAGCTTGGGCGGCAGAATCGGGGGTGGCCAAGAGACCCAGTACTTC.

CDR3 residues: CASSVVPYTGELFF. CDR3 in DNA: TGCGCCAGCAGTGTCGTGCCATACACCGGGGAGCTGTTTTTT. V is TRBV10-2 and J is TRBJ2-2; D remains unclear. The CDR3 is 14 amino acids. Between the trimmed V and J ends, which lost 4 bases and 3 bases, there was a span of 9 bases. CDR1 WSHSY and CDR2 SAAADI come from the germline V gene.

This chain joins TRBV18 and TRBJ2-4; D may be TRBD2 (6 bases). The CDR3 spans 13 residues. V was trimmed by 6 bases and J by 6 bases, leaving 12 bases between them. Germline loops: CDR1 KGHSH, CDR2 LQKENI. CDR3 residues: CASSPGVLNIQYF. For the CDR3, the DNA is TGTGCCAGCTCTCCGGGGGTCTTAAACATTCAGTACTTC.

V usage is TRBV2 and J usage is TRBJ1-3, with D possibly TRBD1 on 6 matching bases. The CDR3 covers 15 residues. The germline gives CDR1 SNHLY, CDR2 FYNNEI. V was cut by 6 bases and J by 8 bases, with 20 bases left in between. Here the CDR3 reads CASSLGRGYGDTIYF. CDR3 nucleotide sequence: TGTGCCAGCAGCCTGGGCAGGGGATACGGAGACACCATATATTTT.

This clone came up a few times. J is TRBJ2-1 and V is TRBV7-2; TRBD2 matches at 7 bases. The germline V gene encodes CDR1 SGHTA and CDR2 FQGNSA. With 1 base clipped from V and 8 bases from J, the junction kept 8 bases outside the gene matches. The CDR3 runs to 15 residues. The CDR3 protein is CASSLVVGGPDEQFF. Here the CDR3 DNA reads TGTGCCAGCAGCTTAGTAGTGGGAGGGCCGGATGAGCAGTTCTTC.

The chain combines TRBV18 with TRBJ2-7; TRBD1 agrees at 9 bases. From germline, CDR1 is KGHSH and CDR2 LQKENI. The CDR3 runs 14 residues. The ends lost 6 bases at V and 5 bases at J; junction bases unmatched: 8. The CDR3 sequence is CASSSGTGQHEQYF. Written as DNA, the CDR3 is TGTGCCAGCTCGTCCGGGACAGGGCAACACGAGCAGTACTTC.

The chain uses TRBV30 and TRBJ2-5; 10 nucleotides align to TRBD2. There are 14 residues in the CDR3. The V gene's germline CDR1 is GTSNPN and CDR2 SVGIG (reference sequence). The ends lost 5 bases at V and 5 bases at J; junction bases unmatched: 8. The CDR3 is CAWGSGGRFETQYF. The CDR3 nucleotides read TGTGCCTGGGGTAGCGGGGGGAGGTTTGAGACCCAGTACTTC.

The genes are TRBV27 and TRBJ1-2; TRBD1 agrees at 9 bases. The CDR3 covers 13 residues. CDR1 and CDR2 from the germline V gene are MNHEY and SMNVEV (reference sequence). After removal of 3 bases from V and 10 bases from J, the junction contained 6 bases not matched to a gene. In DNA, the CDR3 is TGTGCCAGCAGTTTTAGGGACAGGGTAGACTACACCTTC. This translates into CASSFRDRVDYTF.

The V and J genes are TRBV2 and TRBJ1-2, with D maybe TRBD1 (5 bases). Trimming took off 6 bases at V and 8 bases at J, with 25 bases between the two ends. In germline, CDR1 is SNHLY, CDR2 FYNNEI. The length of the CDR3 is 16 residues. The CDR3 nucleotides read TGTGCCAGCAGATCTCTCCAGGGTATTAAGGCGCGGGGCTACACCTTC. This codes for CASRSLQGIKARGYTF.

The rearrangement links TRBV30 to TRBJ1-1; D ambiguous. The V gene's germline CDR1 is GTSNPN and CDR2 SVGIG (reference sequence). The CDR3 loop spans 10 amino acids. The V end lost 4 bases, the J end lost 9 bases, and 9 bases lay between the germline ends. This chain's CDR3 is CAWTLHKAFF. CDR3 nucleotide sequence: TGTGCCTGGACTCTTCATAAAGCTTTCTTT.

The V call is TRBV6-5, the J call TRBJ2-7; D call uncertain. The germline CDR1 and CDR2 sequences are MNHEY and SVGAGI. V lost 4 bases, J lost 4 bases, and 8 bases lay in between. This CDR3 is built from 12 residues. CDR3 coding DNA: TGTGCCAGCAGTTCTCTCCAATACGAGCAGTACTTC. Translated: CASSSLQYEQYF.

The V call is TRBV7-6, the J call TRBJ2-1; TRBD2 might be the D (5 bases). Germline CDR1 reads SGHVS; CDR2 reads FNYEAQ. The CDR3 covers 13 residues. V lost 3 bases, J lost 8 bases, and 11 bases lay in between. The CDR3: CASSFDPRDEQFF. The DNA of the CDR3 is TGTGCCAGCAGCTTCGATCCGAGGGATGAGCAGTTCTTC.

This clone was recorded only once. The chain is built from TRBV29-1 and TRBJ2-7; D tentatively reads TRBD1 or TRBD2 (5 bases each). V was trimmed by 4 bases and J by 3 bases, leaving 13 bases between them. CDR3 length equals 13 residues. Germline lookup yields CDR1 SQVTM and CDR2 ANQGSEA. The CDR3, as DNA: TGCAGCGTTGGCCGATGGGACGGCTACGAGCAGTACTTC. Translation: CSVGRWDGYEQYF.

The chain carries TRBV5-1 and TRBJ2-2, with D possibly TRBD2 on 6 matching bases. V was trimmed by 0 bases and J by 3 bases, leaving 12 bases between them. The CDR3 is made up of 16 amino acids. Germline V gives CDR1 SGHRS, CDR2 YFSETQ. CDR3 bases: TGCGCCAGCAGCTTGGAGGGTGGGGACTACACCGGGGAGCTGTTTTTT. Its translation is CASSLEGGDYTGELFF.

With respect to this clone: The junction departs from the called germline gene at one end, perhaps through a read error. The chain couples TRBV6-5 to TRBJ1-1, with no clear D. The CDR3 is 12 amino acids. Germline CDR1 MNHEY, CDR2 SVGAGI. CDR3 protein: CASSDSNTEAFF. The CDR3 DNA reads TGTGCCAGCAGTGACTCGAACACTGAAGCTTTCTTT.